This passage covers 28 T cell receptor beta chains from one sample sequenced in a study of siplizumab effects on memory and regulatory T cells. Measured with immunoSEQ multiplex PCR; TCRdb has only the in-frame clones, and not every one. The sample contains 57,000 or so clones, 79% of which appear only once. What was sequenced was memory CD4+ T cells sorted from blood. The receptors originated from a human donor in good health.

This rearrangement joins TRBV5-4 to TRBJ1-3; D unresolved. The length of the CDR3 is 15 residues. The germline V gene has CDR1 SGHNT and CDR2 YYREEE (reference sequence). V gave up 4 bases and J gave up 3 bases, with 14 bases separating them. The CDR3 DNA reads TGTGCCAGCAGCCCGGACGGCCTAGGTGGAAACACCATATATTTT. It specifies CASSPDGLGGNTIYF.

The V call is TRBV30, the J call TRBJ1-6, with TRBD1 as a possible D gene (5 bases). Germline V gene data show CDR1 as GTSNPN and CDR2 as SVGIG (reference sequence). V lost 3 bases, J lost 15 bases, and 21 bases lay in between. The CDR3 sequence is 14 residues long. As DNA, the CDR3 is TGTGCCTGGAGGGCCAGTGGGGCTATCAGGGTCCTCCACTTT. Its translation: CAWRASGAIRVLHF. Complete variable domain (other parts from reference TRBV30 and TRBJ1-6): SQTIHQWPATLVQPVGSPLSLECTVEGTSNPNLYWYRQAAGRGLQLLFYSVGIGQISSEVPQNLSASRPQDRQFILSSKKLLLSDSGFYLCAWRASGAIRVLHFGNGTRLTVT.

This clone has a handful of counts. The CDR3 loop reads CASSLKSDTQYF. The CDR3 DNA follows: TGCGCCAGCAGCTTGAAGTCAGATACGCAGTATTTT. J is TRBJ2-3 and V is TRBV5-1; D ambiguous. Germline-derived CDR1 and CDR2 are SGHRS and YFSETQ. This CDR3 contains 12 residues. V was shortened by 1 base and J by 4 bases, with 4 bases between the two germline ends.

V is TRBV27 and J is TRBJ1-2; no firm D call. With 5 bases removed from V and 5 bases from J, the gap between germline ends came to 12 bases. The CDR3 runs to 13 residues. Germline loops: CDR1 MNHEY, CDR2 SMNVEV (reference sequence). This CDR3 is CASSPGLSYGYTF. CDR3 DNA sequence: TGTGCCAGCAGTCCGGGCCTTAGTTATGGCTACACCTTC.

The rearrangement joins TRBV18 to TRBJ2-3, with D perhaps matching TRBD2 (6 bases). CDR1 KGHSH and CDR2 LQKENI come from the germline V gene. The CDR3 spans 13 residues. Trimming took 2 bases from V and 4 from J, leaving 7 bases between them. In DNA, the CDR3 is TGTGCCAGCTCACCAGGGACTGCAGATACGCAGTATTTT. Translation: CASSPGTADTQYF.

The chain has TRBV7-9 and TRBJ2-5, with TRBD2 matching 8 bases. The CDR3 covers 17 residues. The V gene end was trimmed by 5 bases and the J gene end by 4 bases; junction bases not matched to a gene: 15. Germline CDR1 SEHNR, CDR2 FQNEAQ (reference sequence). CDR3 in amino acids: CASSAMTSARPRETQYF. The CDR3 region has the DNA TGTGCCAGCAGCGCCATGACTAGCGCTCGACCAAGAGAGACCCAGTACTTC. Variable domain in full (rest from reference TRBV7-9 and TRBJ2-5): DTGVSQNPRHKITKRGQNVTFRCDPISEHNRLYWYRQTLGQGPEFLTYFQNEAQLEKSRLLSDRFSAERPKGSFSTLEIQRTEQGDSAMYLCASSAMTSARPRETQYFGPGTRLLVL.

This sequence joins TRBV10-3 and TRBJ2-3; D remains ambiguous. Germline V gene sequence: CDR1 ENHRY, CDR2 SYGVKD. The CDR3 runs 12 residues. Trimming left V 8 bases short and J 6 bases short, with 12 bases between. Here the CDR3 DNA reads TGTGCCATCTGGGATCAGGCCGATACGCAGTATTTT. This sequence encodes CAIWDQADTQYF.

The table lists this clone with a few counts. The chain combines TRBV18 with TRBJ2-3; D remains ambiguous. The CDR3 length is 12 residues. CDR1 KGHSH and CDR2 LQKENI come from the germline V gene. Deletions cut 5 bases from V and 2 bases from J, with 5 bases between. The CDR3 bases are TGTGCCAGCTCAACCTACACAGATACGCAGTATTTT. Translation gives CASSTYTDTQYF. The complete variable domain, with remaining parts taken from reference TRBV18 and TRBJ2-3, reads NAGVMQNPRHLVRRRGQEARLRCSPMKGHSHVYWYRQLPEEGLKFMVYLQKENIIDESGMPKERFSAEFPKEGPSILRIQQVVRGDSAAYFCASSTYTDTQYFGPGTRLTVL.

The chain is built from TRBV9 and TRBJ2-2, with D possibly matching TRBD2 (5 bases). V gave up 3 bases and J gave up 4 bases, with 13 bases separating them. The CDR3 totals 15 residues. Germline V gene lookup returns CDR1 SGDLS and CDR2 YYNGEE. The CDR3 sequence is CASSALVEGTGELFF. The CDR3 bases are TGTGCCAGCAGCGCGCTGGTCGAGGGCACCGGGGAGCTGTTTTTT. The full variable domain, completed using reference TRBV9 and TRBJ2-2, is DSGVTQTPKHLITATGQRVTLRCSPRSGDLSVYWYQQSLDQGLQFLIQYYNGEERAKGNILERFSAQQFPDLHSELNLSSLELGDSALYFCASSALVEGTGELFFGEGSRLTVL.

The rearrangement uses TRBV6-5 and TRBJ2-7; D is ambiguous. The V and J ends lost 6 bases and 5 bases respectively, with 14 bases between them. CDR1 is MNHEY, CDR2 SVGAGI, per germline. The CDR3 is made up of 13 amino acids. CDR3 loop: CASSKPASHEQYF. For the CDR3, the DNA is TGTGCCAGCAGCAAGCCCGCTAGTCACGAGCAGTACTTC.

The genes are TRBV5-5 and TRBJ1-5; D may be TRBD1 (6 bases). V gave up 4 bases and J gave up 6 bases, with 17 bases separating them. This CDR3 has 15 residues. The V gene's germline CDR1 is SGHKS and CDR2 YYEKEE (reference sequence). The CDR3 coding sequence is TGTGCCAGCAGCCAATCGGGACAACTTAGTCAGCCCCAGCATTTT. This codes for CASSQSGQLSQPQHF.

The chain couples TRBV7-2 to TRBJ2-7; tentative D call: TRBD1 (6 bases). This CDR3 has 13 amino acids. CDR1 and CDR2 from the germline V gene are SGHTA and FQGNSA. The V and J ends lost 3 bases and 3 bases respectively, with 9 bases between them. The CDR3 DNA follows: TGTGCCAGCAGCTTCCAGGGGCTCTACGAGCAGTACTTC. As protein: CASSFQGLYEQYF. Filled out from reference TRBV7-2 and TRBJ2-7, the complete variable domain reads GAGVSQSPSNKVTEKGKDVELRCDPISGHTALYWYRQSLGQGLEFLIYFQGNSAPDKSGLPSDRFSAERTGGSVSTLTIQRTQQEDSAVYLCASSFQGLYEQYFGPGTRLTVT.

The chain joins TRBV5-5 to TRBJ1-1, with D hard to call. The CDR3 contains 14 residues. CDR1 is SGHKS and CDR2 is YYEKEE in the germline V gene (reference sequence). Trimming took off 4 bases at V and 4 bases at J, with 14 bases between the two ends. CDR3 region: CASSAREGITEAFF. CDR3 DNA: TGTGCCAGCAGCGCTCGGGAAGGGATCACTGAAGCTTTCTTT.

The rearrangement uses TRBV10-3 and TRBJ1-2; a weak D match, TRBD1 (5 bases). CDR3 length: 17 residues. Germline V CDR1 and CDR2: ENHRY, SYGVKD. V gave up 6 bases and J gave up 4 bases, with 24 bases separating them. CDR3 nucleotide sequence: TGTGCCATCAGCCCCACCCCCACAGGCCCCCAAGGCTATGGCTACACCTTC. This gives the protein CAISPTPTGPQGYGYTF.

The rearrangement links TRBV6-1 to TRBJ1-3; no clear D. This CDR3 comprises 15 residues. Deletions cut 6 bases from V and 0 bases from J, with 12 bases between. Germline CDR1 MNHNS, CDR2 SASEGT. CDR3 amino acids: CASSTGSNSGNTIYF. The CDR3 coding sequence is TGTGCCAGCAGCACGGGCTCGAACTCTGGAAACACCATATATTTT.

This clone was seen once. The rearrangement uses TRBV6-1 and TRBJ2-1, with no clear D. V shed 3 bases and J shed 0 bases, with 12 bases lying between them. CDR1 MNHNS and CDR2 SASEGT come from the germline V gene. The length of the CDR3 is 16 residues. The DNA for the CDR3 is TGTGCCAGCAGTGAGGACGTTTATAGCTCCTACAATGAGCAGTTCTTC. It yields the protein CASSEDVYSSYNEQFF.

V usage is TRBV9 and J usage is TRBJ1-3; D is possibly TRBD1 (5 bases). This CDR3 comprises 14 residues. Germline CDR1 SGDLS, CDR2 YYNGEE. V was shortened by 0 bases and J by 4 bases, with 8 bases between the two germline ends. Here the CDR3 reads CASSVEGPGNTIYF. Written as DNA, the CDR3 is TGTGCCAGCAGCGTAGAGGGGCCCGGAAACACCATATATTTT.

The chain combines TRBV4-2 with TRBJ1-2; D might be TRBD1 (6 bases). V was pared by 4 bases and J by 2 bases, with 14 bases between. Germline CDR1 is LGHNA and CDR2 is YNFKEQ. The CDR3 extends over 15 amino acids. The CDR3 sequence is CASSPTGHENYGYTF. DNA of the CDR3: TGTGCCAGCAGCCCGACGGGACACGAAAACTATGGCTACACCTTC.

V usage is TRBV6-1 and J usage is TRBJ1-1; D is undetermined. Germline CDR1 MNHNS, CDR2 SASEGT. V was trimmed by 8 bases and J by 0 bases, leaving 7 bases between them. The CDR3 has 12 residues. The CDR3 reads CASVGMNTEAFF. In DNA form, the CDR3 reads TGTGCCAGCGTGGGGATGAACACTGAAGCTTTCTTT.

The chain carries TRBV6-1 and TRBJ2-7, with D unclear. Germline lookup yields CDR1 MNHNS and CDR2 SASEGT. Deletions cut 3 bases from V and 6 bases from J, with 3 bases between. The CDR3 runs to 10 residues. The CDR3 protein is CASSEGEQYF. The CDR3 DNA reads TGTGCCAGCAGTGAGGGCGAGCAGTACTTC.

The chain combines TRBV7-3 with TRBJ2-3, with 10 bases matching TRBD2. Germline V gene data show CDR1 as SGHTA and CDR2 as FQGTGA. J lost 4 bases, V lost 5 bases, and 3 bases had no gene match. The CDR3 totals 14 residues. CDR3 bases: TGTGCCAGCAGCCAGAGCGGGGGGGCAGATACGCAGTATTTT. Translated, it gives CASSQSGGADTQYF. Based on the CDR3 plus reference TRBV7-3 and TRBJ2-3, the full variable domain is GAGVSQTPSNKVTEKGKYVELRCDPISGHTALYWYRQSLGQGPEFLIYFQGTGAADDSGLPNDRFFAVRPEGSVSTLKIQRTERGDSAVYLCASSQSGGADTQYFGPGTRLTVL.

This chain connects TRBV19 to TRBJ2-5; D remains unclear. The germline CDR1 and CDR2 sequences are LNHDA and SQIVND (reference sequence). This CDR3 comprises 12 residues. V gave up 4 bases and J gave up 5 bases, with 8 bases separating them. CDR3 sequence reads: CASSSFGETQYF. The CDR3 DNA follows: TGTGCCAGTAGTAGTTTTGGGGAGACCCAGTACTTC.

CDR3 amino acids: CASSVPGTQYF. The CDR3 nucleotides read TGTGCCAGCAGTGTTCCCGGGACCCAGTACTTC. The chain couples TRBV6-1 to TRBJ2-5; D is ambiguous. V was clipped by 4 bases and J by 7 bases, with 7 bases between them. CDR1 and CDR2 (germline): MNHNS, SASEGT. The CDR3 runs to 11 residues.

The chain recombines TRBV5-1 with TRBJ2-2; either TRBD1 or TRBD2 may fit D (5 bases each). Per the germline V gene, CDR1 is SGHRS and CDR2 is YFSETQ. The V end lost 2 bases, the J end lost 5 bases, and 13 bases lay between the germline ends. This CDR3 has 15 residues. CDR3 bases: TGCGCCAGCAGCTTCGGCAGAGGGGAGACCGGGGAGCTGTTTTTT. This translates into CASSFGRGETGELFF. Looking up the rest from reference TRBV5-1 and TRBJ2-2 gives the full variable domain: KAGVTQTPRYLIKTRGQQVTLSCSPISGHRSVSWYQQTPGQGLQFLFEYFSETQRNKGNFPGRFSGRQFSNSRSEMNVSTLELGDSALYLCASSFGRGETGELFFGEGSRLTVL.

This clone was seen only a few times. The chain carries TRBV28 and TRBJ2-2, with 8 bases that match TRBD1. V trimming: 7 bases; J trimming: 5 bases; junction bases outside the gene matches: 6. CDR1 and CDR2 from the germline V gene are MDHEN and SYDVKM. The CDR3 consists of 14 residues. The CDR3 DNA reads TGTGCCAGCACCGACCAGGGGGCAACCGGGGAGCTGTTTTTT. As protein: CASTDQGATGELFF. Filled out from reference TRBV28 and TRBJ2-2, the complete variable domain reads DVKVTQSSRYLVKRTGEKVFLECVQDMDHENMFWYRQDPGLGLRLIYFSYDVKMKEKGDIPEGYSVSREKKERFSLILESASTNQTSMYLCASTDQGATGELFFGEGSRLTVL.

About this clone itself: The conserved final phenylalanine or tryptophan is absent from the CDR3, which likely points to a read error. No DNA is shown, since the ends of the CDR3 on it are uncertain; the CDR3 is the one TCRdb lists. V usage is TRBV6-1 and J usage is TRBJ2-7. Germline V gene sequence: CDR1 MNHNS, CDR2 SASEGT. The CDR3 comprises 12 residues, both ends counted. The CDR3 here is CASSEEIGKAFL.

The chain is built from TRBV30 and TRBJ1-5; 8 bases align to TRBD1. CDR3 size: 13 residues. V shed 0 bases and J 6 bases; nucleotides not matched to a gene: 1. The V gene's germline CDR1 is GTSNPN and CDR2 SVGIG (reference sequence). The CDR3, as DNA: TGTGCCTGGAGTGTACAGGGGGGTCAGCCCCAGCATTTT. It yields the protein CAWSVQGGQPQHF.

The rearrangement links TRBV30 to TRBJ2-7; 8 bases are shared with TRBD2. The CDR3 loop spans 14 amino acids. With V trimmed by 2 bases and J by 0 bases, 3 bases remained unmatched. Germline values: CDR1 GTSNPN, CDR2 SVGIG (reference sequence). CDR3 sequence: CAWSRGGSSYEQYF. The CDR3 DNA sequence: TGTGCCTGGAGTCGGGGGGGGAGCTCCTACGAGCAGTACTTC.